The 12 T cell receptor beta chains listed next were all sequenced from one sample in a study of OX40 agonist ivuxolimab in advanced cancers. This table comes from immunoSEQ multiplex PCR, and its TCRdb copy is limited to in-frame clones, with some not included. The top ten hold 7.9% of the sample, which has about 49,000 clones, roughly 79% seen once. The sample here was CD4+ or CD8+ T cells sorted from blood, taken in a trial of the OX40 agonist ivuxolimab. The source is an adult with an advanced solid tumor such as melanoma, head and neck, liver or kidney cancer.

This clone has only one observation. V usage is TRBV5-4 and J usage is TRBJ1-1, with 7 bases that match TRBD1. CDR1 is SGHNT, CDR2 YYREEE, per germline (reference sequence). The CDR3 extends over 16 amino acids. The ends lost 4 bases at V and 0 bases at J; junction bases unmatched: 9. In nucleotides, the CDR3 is TGTGCCAGCAGCCAGACAGGGACGACCCTGAACACTGAAGCTTTCTTT. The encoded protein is CASSQTGTTLNTEAFF.

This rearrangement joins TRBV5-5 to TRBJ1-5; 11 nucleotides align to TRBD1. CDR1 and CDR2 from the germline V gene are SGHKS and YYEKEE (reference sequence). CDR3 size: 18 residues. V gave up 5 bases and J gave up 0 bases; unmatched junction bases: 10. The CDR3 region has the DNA TGTGCCAGCAGTTTCGGGACAGGGGGAGTTTTTAGCAATCAGCCCCAGCATTTT. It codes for CASSFGTGGVFSNQPQHF.

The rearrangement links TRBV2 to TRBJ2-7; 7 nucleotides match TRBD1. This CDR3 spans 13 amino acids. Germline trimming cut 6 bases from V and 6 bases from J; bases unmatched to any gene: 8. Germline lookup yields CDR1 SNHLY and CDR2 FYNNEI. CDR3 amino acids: CASRDDRAREQYF. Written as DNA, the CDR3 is TGTGCCAGCAGAGATGACAGGGCACGCGAGCAGTACTTC.

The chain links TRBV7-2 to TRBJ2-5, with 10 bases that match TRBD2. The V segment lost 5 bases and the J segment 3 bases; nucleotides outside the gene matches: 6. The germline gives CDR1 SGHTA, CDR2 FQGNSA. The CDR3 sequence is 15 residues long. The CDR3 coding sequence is TGTGCCAGCAGCCCCCAGCTAGCGGGAGAAGAGACCCAGTACTTC. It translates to CASSPQLAGEETQYF. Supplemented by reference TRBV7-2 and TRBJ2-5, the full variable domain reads GAGVSQSPSNKVTEKGKDVELRCDPISGHTALYWYRQSLGQGLEFLIYFQGNSAPDKSGLPSDRFSAERTGGSVSTLTIQRTQQEDSAVYLCASSPQLAGEETQYFGPGTRLLVL.

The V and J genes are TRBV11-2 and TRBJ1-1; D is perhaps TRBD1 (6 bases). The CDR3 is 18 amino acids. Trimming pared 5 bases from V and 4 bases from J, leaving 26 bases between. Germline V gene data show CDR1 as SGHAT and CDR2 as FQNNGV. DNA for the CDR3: TGTGCCAGCAGCCCCCCCCCGTACAGGGTGGGTTTAGGCACTGAAGCTTTCTTT. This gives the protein CASSPPPYRVGLGTEAFF.

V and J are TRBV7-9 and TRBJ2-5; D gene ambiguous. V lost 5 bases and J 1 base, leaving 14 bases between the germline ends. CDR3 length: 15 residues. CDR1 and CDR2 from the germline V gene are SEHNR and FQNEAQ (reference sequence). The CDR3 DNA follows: TGTGCCAGCAGCCCCACTGCAGGCCTCCAAGAGACCCAGTACTTC. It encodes CASSPTAGLQETQYF.

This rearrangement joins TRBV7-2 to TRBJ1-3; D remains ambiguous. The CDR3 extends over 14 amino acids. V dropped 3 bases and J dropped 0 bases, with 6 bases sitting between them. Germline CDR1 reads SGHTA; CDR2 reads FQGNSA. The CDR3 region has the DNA TGTGCCAGCAGCTTCTGGCTCTCTGGAAACACCATATATTTT. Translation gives CASSFWLSGNTIYF.

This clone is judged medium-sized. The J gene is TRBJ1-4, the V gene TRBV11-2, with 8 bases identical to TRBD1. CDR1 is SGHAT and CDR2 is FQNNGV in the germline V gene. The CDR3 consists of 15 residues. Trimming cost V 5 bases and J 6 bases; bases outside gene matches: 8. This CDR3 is CASSQNTGGDEKLFF. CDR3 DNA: TGTGCCAGCAGCCAGAACACAGGGGGGGATGAAAAACTGTTTTTT.

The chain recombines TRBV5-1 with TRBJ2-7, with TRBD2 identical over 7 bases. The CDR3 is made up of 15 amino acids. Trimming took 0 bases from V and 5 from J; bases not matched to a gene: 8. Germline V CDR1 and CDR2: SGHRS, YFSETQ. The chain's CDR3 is CASSLAGGGLDEQYF. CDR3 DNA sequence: TGCGCCAGCAGCTTGGCCGGGGGAGGGTTGGACGAGCAGTACTTC.

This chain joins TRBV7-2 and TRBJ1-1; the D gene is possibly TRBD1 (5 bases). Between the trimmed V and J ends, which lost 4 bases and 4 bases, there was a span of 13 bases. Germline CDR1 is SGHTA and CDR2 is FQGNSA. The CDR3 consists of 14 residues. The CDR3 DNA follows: TGTGCCAGCAGCTCGGCCTGGGGGGTCACTGAAGCTTTCTTT. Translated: CASSSAWGVTEAFF.

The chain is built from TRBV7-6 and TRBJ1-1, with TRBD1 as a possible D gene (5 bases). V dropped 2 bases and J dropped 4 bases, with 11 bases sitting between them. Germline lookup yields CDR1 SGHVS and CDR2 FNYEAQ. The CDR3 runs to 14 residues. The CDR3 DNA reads TGTGCCAGCAGCTTATACTCAGGGAGCACTGAAGCTTTCTTT. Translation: CASSLYSGSTEAFF.

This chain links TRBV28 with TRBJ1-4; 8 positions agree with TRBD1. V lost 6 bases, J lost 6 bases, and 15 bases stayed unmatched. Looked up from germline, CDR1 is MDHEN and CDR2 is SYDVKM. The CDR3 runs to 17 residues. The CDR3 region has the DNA TGTGCCAGCAGGCCCGGGACAGGAATTGGAGGAGATGAAAAACTGTTTTTT. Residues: CASRPGTGIGGDEKLFF.